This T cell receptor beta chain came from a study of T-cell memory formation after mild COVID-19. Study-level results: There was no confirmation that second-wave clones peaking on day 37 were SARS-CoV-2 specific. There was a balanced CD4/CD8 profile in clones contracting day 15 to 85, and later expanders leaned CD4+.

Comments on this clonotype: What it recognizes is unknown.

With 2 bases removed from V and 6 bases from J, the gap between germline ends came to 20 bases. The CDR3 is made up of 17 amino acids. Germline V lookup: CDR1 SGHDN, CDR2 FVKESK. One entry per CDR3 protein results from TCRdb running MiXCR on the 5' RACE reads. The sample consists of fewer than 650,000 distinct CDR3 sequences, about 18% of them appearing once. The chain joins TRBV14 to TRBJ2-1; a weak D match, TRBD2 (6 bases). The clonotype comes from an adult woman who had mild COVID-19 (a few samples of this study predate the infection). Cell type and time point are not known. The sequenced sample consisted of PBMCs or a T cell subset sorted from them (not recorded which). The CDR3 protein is CASSQRTVSGFINEQFF. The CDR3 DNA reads TGTGCCAGCAGCCAAAGAACCGTTAGCGGATTTATCAATGAGCAGTTCTTC. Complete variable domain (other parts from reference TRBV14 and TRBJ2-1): EAGVTQFPSHSVIEKGQTVTLRCDPISGHDNLYWYRRVMGKEIKFLLHFVKESKQDESGMPNNRFLAERTGGTYSTLKVQPAELEDSGVYFCASSQRTVSGFINEQFFGPGTRLTVL.